A selection of T cell receptor beta chains follows, all from one sample in a study of cytomegalovirus exposure and HLA in healthy donors. Sequencing used immunoSEQ multiplex PCR; TCRdb keeps in-frame clones, though not all of them. Altogether 60,000 to 70,000 clones are present, 80% to 95% being singletons, with the ten largest covering under 5.5%. The source material was PBMCs. The receptors were gathered from a young man in good health and CMV-seropositive. CDR3s include the opening cysteine and the closing phenylalanine or tryptophan. The D gene is left open where the match is weak. A clone size is listed for some rows: how often the clone was seen (once, few, many), or a class if it is expanded.

TRBJ2-7 | . | TRBD1 | TRBV29-1 | TGCAGCGTGAACAGGGGGCTCGAGCAGTACTTC | CSVNRGLEQYF
TRBJ2-2 | . | TRBD1 | TRBV7-9 | TGTGCCAGCAGCTCCCGGACAGGGAGCGGGGAGCTGTTTTTT | CASSSRTGSGELFF
TRBJ1-2 | . | TRBD1 | TRBV29-1 | TGCAGCGTTGAAGGTCGCAGGGGGCTTGTATTATCTAACTATGGCTACACCTTC | CSVEGRRGLVLSNYGYTF
TRBJ2-5 | . | TRBD2 | TRBV28 | TGTGCCAGCCAGGGGACTAGCGCGTACCAAGAGACCCAGTACTTC | CASQGTSAYQETQYF
TRBJ2-3 | . | . | TRBV7-3 | TGTGCCAGCAGCTTAGGAGATCCCACAGATACGCAGTATTTT | CASSLGDPTDTQYF
TRBJ1-5 | . | . | TRBV29-1 | TGCAGCGTTGAACAGGGGAGCAATCAGCCCCAGCATTTT | CSVEQGSNQPQHF
TRBJ2-2 | . | TRBD2 | TRBV27 | TGTGCCAGCAGCCCGGCTCGGGTTCAGGGAGGGGCCGGGGAGCTGTTTTTT | CASSPARVQGGAGELFF
TRBJ1-5 | . | TRBD1 | TRBV5-1 | TGCGCCAGCAGACCCGGGACAGGCGGTAATCAGCCCCAGCATTTT | CASRPGTGGNQPQHF
TRBJ2-7 | . | TRBD1 | TRBV5-1 | TGCGCCAGCAGCTTGGGGATCGGACAGGGAACCACCGAGCAGTACTTC | CASSLGIGQGTTEQYF
TRBJ2-7 | . | . | TRBV27 | TGTGCCAGCAGAATAGGGACTGCCTACGAGCAGTACTTC | CASRIGTAYEQYF
TRBJ1-3 | . | . | TRBV7-3 | TGTGCCAGCAGCCCACCCCCCGGGGAAATGGTCTCTGGAAACACCATATATTTT | CASSPPPGEMVSGNTIYF
TRBJ2-7 | . | . | TRBV12-2 | TGTGCAAGTCGCTTATTTACTGAGACAGGATGCAACGAGCAGTACTTC | CASRLFTETGCNEQYF
TRBJ1-4 | few | . | TRBV15 | TGTGCCACCAGCAGAGGTACAGGGAATGGATTACTGTTTTTT | CATSRGTGNGLLFF